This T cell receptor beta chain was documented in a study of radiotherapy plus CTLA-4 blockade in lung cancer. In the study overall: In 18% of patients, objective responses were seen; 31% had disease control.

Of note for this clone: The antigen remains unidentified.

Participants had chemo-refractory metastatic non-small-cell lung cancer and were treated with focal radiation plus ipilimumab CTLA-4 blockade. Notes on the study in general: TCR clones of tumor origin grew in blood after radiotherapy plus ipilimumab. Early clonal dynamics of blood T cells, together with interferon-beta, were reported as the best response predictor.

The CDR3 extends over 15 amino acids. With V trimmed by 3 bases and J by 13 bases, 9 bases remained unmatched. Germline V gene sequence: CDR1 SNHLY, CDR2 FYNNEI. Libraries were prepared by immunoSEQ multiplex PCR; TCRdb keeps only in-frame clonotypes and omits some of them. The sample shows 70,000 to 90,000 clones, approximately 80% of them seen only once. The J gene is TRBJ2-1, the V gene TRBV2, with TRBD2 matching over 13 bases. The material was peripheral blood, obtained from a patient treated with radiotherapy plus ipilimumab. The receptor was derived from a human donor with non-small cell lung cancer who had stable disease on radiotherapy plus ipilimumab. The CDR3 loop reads CASSDMPGLAGLQFF. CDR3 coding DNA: TGTGCCAGCAGTGATATGCCGGGACTAGCGGGGCTCCAGTTCTTC.